The 12 T cell receptor beta chains presented below share a single source sample, sequenced in a study of blood T cell repertoires in COVID-19. Libraries were prepared by immunoSEQ multiplex PCR; TCRdb keeps only in-frame clonotypes and omits some of them. The sample lists more than 100,000 clones, roughly 90% seen once, with 3.5% to 4% in the top ten. Sequenced input: peripheral blood. These receptors originate from a woman aged 60-70 years with acute or convalescent COVID-19.

This chain joins TRBV18 and TRBJ2-3; TRBD2 matches 7 bases. The CDR3 runs to 17 residues. CDR1 and CDR2 from the germline V gene are KGHSH and LQKENI. Trimming removed 0 bases from V and 1 base from J; junction bases left unmatched: 7. CDR3 nucleotide sequence: TGTGCCAGCTCACCACCGTCGGGGAGGGTACGCACAGATACGCAGTATTTT. Protein product: CASSPPSGRVRTDTQYF. The variable domain in full, with the rest retrieved from reference TRBV18 and TRBJ2-3, is NAGVMQNPRHLVRRRGQEARLRCSPMKGHSHVYWYRQLPEEGLKFMVYLQKENIIDESGMPKERFSAEFPKEGPSILRIQQVVRGDSAAYFCASSPPSGRVRTDTQYFGPGTRLTVL.

The gene calls are TRBV19 and TRBJ2-1, with TRBD2 matching over 12 bases. The V gene's germline CDR1 is LNHDA and CDR2 SQIVND (reference sequence). The CDR3 totals 15 residues. V dropped 3 bases and J dropped 9; count of bases not matched to a gene: 6. CDR3 DNA: TGTGCCAGTAGTATGACTAGCGGGAGTGGCGGTGAGCAGTTCTTC. This codes for CASSMTSGSGGEQFF.

A note on this clone: Other DNA sequences in the same sample also yield this CDR3. The V call is TRBV15, the J call TRBJ2-1; 7 bases map to TRBD2. This CDR3 is 15 amino acids long. The J segment lost 2 bases and the V segment lost 3 bases, leaving 4 bases of the junction unmatched. Germline V gene sequence: CDR1 LNHNV, CDR2 YYDKDF (reference sequence). As DNA, the CDR3 is TGTGCCACCAGCAGCGAGGGAGGGGCCTACAATGAGCAGTTCTTC. It codes for CATSSEGGAYNEQFF.

This chain uses TRBV13 with TRBJ1-2; D gene ambiguous. Germline CDR1 is PRHDT and CDR2 is FYEKMQ (reference sequence). Trimming removed 4 bases at V and 4 bases at J, with 10 bases between. The CDR3 is made up of 13 amino acids. The CDR3 region is CASSSRTGYGYTF. CDR3 DNA sequence: TGTGCCAGCAGCTCCCGCACGGGCTATGGCTACACCTTC.

This clone showed up just a few times. This rearrangement joins TRBV27 to TRBJ1-2, with D uncertain. Trimming stripped 5 bases from V and 0 bases from J, with 7 bases between. CDR3 length: 13 residues. CDR1 is MNHEY, CDR2 SMNVEV, per germline (reference sequence). The CDR3 loop is CASSRGPNYGYTF. The CDR3 bases are TGTGCCAGCAGTCGGGGTCCTAACTATGGCTACACCTTC.

This sequence joins TRBV18 and TRBJ2-1, with TRBD2 matching over 10 bases. J was trimmed by 5 bases and V by 3 bases; bases with no gene match: 1. CDR1 is KGHSH and CDR2 is LQKENI in the germline V gene. The length of the CDR3 is 14 residues. Here the CDR3 DNA reads TGTGCCAGCTCACCGGGACTAGCGAACAATGAGCAGTTCTTC. Translating it yields CASSPGLANNEQFF. The full variable domain, with the rest looked up from reference TRBV18 and TRBJ2-1, is NAGVMQNPRHLVRRRGQEARLRCSPMKGHSHVYWYRQLPEEGLKFMVYLQKENIIDESGMPKERFSAEFPKEGPSILRIQQVVRGDSAAYFCASSPGLANNEQFFGPGTRLTVL.

This clone was seen a single time. The rearrangement links TRBV5-1 to TRBJ2-1, with D maybe TRBD1 (5 bases). Trimming removed 4 bases at V and 3 bases at J, with 11 bases between. The CDR3 spans 14 residues. The germline gives CDR1 SGHRS, CDR2 YFSETQ. The CDR3 DNA reads as TGCGCCAGCAGCCTACAGGACCTCTACAATGAGCAGTTCTTC. Its protein is CASSLQDLYNEQFF.

The gene calls are TRBV3-1 (or the pseudogene TRBV3-2) and TRBJ2-1; D is possibly TRBD2 (6 bases). V lost 2 bases and J 6 bases, leaving 11 bases between the germline ends. The CDR3 has 14 amino acids. Per the germline V gene, CDR1 is LGHDT and CDR2 is YNNKEL (reference sequence). CDR3 in amino acids: CASSQSGLLNEQFF. The CDR3 DNA is TGTGCCAGCAGCCAAAGCGGGCTTCTCAATGAGCAGTTCTTC.

J is TRBJ1-5 and V is TRBV19, with a weak D call TRBD1 (5 bases). The germline gives CDR1 LNHDA, CDR2 SQIVND (reference sequence). The V and J ends lost 5 bases and 7 bases respectively, with 9 bases between them. This CDR3 has 12 residues. The CDR3 sequence is CASSGGGQPQHF. The CDR3 DNA sequence: TGTGCCAGTAGTGGGGGGGGACAGCCCCAGCATTTT.

The rearrangement links TRBV6-5 to TRBJ1-2; 7 positions agree with TRBD1. V shed 10 bases and J 5 bases; nucleotides not matched to a gene: 7. The CDR3 runs 12 residues. Germline V gene sequence: CDR1 MNHEY, CDR2 SVGAGI. CDR3 sequence (DNA): TGTGCCACTCTGGACAGGACTTATGGCTACACCTTC. This codes for CATLDRTYGYTF.

This chain links TRBV2 with TRBJ2-2; tentative D call: TRBD2 (5 bases). With 7 bases removed from V and 2 bases from J, the gap between germline ends came to 8 bases. Per germline, CDR1 SNHLY and CDR2 FYNNEI. The CDR3 is 13 amino acids. CDR3 coding DNA: TGTGCCAGCACTAGCCTCAACACCGGGGAGCTGTTTTTT. It is translated as CASTSLNTGELFF.

The chain uses TRBV5-4 and TRBJ2-2; D possibly corresponds to TRBD2 (6 bases). V was clipped by 2 bases and J by 3 bases, with 14 bases between them. The CDR3 length is 16 residues. Germline assignment: CDR1 SGHNT and CDR2 YYREEE (reference sequence). CDR3 residues: CASSFGAGPYTGELFF. The CDR3 DNA follows: TGTGCCAGCAGCTTCGGGGCGGGACCTTACACCGGGGAGCTGTTTTTT.